A single count supports the clone carrying this T cell receptor beta chain. Per the germline V gene, CDR1 is SGHRS and CDR2 is YFSETQ. V was pared by 0 bases and J by 5 bases, with 9 bases of the junction left unmatched. This CDR3 has 16 amino acids. The source of the sample is a study of neoadjuvant nivolumab and ipilimumab in lung cancer. Profiled with immunoSEQ multiplex PCR; TCRdb holds only in-frame clones, not every one. The sample consists of tens of thousands of clones, 90% of them appearing once. This chain links TRBV5-1 with TRBJ1-1; TRBD1 matches at 8 bases. The material sequenced was peripheral blood, taken after neoadjuvant nivolumab, alone or with ipilimumab, at or shortly before surgery. The receptor comes from an adult with non-small cell lung cancer. CDR3 DNA: TGCGCCAGCAGCTTGGCCGGAGGACAGGGAGGAACTGAAGCTTTCTTT. As protein: CASSLAGGQGGTEAFF.